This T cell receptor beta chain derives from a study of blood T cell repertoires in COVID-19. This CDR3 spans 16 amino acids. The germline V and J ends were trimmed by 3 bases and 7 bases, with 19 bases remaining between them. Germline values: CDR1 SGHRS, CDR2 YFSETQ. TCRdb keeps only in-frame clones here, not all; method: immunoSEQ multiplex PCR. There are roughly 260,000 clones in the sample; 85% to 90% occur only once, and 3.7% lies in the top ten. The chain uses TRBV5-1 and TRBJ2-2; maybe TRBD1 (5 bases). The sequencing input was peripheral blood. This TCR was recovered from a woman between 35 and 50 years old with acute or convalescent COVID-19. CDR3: CASSSQGAGWSGELFF. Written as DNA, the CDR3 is TGCGCCAGCAGCTCCCAGGGTGCAGGGTGGAGCGGGGAGCTGTTTTTT.